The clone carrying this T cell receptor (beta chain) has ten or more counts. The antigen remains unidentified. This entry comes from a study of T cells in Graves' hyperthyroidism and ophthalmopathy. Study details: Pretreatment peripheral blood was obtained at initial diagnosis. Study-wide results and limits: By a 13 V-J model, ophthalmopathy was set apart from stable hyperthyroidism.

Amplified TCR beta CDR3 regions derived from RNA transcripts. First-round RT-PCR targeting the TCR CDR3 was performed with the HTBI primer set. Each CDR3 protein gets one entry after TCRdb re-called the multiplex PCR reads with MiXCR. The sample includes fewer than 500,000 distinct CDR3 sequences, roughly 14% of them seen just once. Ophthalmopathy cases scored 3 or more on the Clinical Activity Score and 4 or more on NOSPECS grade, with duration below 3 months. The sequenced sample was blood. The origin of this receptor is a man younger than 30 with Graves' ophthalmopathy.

DNA of the CDR3: TGTGCCAGCCTACAGCGGGGGGGAAACAATGAGCAGTTCTTC. Encoded protein: CASLQRGGNNEQFF. The gene calls are TRBV5-6 and TRBJ2-1, with 10 bases identical to TRBD2. V gave up 7 bases and J gave up 5 bases; unmatched junction bases: 6. CDR3 length: 14 residues. The germline CDR1 and CDR2 sequences are SGHDT and YYEEEE. Full variable domain (missing parts from reference TRBV5-6 and TRBJ2-1): DAGVTQSPTHLIKTRGQQVTLRCSPKSGHDTVSWYQQALGQGPQFIFQYYEEEERQRGNFPDRFSGHQFPNYSSELNVNALLLGDSALYLCASLQRGGNNEQFFGPGTRLTVL.